The entry below gives a single T cell receptor (beta chain) sequence along with its context. Antigen: not known. Time point denoted: newly diagnosed GD, antithyroid drugs for less than 3 months. PBMCs were the source of the RNA used for TCR sequencing. Arm-PCR with iRepertoire HTBI primers amplified the CDR3 regions for these TCR beta libraries. TCRdb independently ran MiXCR on the multiplex PCR reads; one entry per CDR3 protein. In the table there are 400,000 to 500,000 distinct CDR3 sequences, 14% of which are singletons. The junction had 4 bases not matched to a gene; V was cut back by 0 bases and J by 3 bases. Germline V gene lookup returns CDR1 SGHRS and CDR2 YFSETQ. This CDR3 spans 16 amino acids. This entry is derived from a study of regulatory T cells in long-lasting Graves disease. Overall study results and limits: There were preferences for TRBV28, TRBJ1-2 and TRBJ2-5 in persistent disease.

The same specimen was also included in a second study, on T cells in Graves' hyperthyroidism and ophthalmopathy. That work states: Clinical symptoms, serum thyroxine and TRAb, thyroid ultrasound and orbital computed tomography were used for the diagnoses. First-round RT-PCR with HTBI primers amplified the TCR CDR3 region. The authors' 13 V-J model separated ophthalmopathy from stable hyperthyroidism.

The sequence was collected from a woman aged 45-65 years with Graves disease. The chain links TRBV5-1 to TRBJ2-1; 9 bases agree with TRBD1. Sample: peripheral blood mononuclear cells (PBMCs), taken at new diagnosis, from a patient treated with antithyroid drugs. The CDR3 region is CASSLVRTGDYNEQFF. The DNA for the CDR3 is TGCGCCAGCAGCTTGGTGCGGACAGGGGACTACAATGAGCAGTTCTTC. The variable domain in full, completed from reference TRBV5-1 and TRBJ2-1, reads KAGVTQTPRYLIKTRGQQVTLSCSPISGHRSVSWYQQTPGQGLQFLFEYFSETQRNKGNFPGRFSGRQFSNSRSEMNVSTLELGDSALYLCASSLVRTGDYNEQFFGPGTRLTVL.